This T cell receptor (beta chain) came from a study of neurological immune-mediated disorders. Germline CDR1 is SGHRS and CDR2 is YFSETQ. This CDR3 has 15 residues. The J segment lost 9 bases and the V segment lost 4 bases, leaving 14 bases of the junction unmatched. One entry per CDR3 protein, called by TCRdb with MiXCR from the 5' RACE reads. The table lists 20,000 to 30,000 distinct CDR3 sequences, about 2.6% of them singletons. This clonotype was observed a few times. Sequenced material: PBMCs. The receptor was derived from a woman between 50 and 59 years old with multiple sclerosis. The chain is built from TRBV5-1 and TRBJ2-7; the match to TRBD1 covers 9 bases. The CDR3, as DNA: TGCGCCAGCAGCATACCCCGGGACAGGGAGACAGGGCAGTACTTC. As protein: CASSIPRDRETGQYF.